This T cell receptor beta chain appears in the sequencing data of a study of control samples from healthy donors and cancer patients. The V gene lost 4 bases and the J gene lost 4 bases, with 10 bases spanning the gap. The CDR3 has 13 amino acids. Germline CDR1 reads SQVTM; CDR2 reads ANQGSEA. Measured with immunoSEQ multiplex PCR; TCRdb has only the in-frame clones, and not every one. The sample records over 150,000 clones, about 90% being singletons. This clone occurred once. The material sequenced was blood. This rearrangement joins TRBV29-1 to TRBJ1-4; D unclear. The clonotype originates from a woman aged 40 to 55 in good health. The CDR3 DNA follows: TGCAGCGTTGGAGGCAGACTTAATGAAAAACTGTTTTTT. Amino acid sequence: CSVGGRLNEKLFF.